Below are 2 T cell receptor beta chains sequenced from a single sample in a study of vaccination and CD4 T cells after COVID-19. Sequenced with the Oncomine TCR Beta short-read assay was DNA taken from cultured CD4+ T cells. TCRdb called the PCR reads again in MiXCR, with one record for every CDR3 protein. The sample lists 14,000 or so distinct CDR3 sequences, 25% to 35% occurring once. Their cognate antigens are unknown. Treatment denoted: roughly ten-day PBMC culture with coronavirus spike peptide pools or control peptides (ViraFEST assay). What was sequenced was cultured CD4+ T cells from blood. Receptors originate from a human donor with COVID-19.

The genes are TRBV5-5 and TRBJ1-6; 7 bases line up with TRBD1. This CDR3 is 17 amino acids long. Per germline, CDR1 SGHKS and CDR2 YYEKEE (reference sequence). V trimming: 0 bases; J trimming: 0 bases; junction bases outside the gene matches: 3. The CDR3 nucleotides are TGTGCCAGCAGCTTGGGGGACAGCAGCTCCTATAATTCACCCCTCCACTTT. Protein product: CASSLGDSSSYNSPLHF.

Comments on this clonotype: Its ends do not fully match the called genes, so a read error is possible. This rearrangement joins TRBV7-2 to TRBJ1-5, with 7 positions matching TRBD1. The germline gives CDR1 SGHTA, CDR2 FQGNSA. This CDR3 contains 14 residues. The CDR3 DNA sequence: TGTGCCGGCAGCTTGCGACAGGGAGATCAGCCCCAGCATTTT. It is translated as CAGSLRQGDQPQHF.